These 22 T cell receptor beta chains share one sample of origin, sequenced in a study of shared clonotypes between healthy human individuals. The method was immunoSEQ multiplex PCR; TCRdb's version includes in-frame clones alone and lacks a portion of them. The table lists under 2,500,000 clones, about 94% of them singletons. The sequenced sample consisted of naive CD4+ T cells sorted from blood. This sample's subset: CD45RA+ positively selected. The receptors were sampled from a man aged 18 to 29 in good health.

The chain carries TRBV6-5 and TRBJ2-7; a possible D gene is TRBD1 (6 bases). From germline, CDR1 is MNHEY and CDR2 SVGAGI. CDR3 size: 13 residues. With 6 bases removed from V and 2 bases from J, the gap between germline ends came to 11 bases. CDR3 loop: CASSLGAPYEQYF. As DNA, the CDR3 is TGTGCCAGCAGCCTGGGGGCACCCTACGAGCAGTACTTC.

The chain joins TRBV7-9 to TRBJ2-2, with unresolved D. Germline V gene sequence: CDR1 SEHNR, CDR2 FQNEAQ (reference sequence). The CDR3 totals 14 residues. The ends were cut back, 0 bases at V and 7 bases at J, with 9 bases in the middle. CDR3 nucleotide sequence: TGTGCCAGCAGCTTAGCGGTGAGATTCGGGGAGCTGTTTTTT. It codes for CASSLAVRFGELFF.

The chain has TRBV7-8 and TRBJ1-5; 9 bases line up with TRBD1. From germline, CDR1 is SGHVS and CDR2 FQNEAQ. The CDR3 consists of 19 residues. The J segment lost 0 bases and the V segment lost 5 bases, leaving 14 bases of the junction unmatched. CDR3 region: CASSPSPGTGFLSNQPQHF. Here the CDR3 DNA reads TGTGCCAGCAGCCCAAGCCCCGGGACAGGGTTCCTTAGCAATCAGCCCCAGCATTTT.

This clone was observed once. The CDR3 here is CASSRDWGVDEQYF. The CDR3 nucleotides are TGCGCCAGCAGCCGGGACTGGGGTGTCGACGAGCAGTACTTC. This chain uses TRBV5-1 with TRBJ2-7; tentatively, D is TRBD2 (6 bases). V shed 4 bases and J shed 5 bases, with 16 bases lying between them. Looked up from germline, CDR1 is SGHRS and CDR2 is YFSETQ. The CDR3 loop spans 14 amino acids. Using reference TRBV5-1 and TRBJ2-7 for the parts outside the CDR3, the full variable domain is KAGVTQTPRYLIKTRGQQVTLSCSPISGHRSVSWYQQTPGQGLQFLFEYFSETQRNKGNFPGRFSGRQFSNSRSEMNVSTLELGDSALYLCASSRDWGVDEQYFGPGTRLTVT.

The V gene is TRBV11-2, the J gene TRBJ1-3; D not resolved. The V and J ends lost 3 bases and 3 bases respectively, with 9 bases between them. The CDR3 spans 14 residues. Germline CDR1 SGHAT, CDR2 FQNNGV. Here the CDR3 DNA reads TGTGCCAGCAGCTTGGGGTCCATTGGAAACACCATATATTTT. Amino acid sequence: CASSLGSIGNTIYF. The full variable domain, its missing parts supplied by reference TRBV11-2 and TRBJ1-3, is EAGVAQSPRYKIIEKRQSVAFWCNPISGHATLYWYQQILGQGPKLLIQFQNNGVVDDSQLPKDRFSAERLKGVDSTLKIQPAKLEDSAVYLCASSLGSIGNTIYFGEGSWLTVV.

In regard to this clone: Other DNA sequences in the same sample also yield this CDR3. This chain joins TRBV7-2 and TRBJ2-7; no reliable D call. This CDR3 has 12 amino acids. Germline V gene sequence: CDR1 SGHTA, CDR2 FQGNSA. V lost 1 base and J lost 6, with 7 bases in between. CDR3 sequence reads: CASSLDHLEQYF. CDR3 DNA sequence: TGTGCCAGCAGCTTAGACCACCTCGAGCAGTACTTC. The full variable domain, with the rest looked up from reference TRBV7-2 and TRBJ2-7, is GAGVSQSPSNKVTEKGKDVELRCDPISGHTALYWYRQSLGQGLEFLIYFQGNSAPDKSGLPSDRFSAERTGGSVSTLTIQRTQQEDSAVYLCASSLDHLEQYFGPGTRLTVT.

The CDR3 DNA sequence: TGTGCCAGCAGCTTACAGGGTGCCGGCAATTCACCCCTCCACTTT. It specifies CASSLQGAGNSPLHF. The chain has TRBV7-2 and TRBJ1-6, with D tentatively TRBD1 (5 bases). Germline values: CDR1 SGHTA, CDR2 FQGNSA. V lost 2 bases, J lost 7 bases, and 12 bases lay in between. This CDR3 is 15 amino acids long. Full variable domain (remainder filled in from reference TRBV7-2 and TRBJ1-6): GAGVSQSPSNKVTEKGKDVELRCDPISGHTALYWYRQSLGQGLEFLIYFQGNSAPDKSGLPSDRFSAERTGGSVSTLTIQRTQQEDSAVYLCASSLQGAGNSPLHFGNGTRLTVT.

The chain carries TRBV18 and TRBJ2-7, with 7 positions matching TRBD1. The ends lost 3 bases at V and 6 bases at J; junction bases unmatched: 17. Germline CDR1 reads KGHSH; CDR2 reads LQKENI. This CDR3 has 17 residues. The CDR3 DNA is TGTGCCAGCTCACCGACCCGGGTGGGGGCAGGGGGTGCCGAGCAGTACTTC. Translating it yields CASSPTRVGAGGAEQYF.

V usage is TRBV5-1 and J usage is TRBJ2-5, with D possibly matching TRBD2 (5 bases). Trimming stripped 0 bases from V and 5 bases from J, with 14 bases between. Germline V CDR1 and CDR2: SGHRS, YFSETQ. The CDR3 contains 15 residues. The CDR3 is CASSLGRSTGETQYF. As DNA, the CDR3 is TGCGCCAGCAGCTTGGGTAGATCTACGGGGGAGACCCAGTACTTC.

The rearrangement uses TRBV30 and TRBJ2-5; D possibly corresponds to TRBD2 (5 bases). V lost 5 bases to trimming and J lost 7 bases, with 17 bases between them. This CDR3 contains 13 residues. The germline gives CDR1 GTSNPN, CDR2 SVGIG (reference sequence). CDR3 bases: TGTGCCTGGGTCCCCCAACCGGCGGGGACCCAGTACTTC. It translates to CAWVPQPAGTQYF.

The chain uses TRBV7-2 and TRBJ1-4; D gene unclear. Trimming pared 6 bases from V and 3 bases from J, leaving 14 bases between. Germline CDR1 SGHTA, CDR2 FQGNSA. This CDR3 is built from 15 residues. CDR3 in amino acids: CASRSRPGPNEKLFF. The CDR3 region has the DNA TGTGCCAGCAGATCACGGCCGGGTCCTAATGAAAAACTGTTTTTT.

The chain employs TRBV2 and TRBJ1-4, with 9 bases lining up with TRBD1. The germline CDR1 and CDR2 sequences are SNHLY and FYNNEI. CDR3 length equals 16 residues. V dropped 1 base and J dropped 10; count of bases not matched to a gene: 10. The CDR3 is CASSEVPGTGLSKLFF. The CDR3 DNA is TGTGCCAGCAGTGAAGTACCCGGGACAGGGTTGTCAAAACTGTTTTTT.

CDR3 residues: CASSQDTANTEAFF. The CDR3 DNA reads as TGCGCCAGCAGCCAAGACACCGCGAACACTGAAGCTTTCTTT. The V call is TRBV4-1, the J call TRBJ1-1; D not resolved. V was trimmed by 0 bases and J by 1 base, leaving 6 bases between them. Germline V CDR1 and CDR2: MGHRA, YSYEKL. The CDR3 length is 14 residues.

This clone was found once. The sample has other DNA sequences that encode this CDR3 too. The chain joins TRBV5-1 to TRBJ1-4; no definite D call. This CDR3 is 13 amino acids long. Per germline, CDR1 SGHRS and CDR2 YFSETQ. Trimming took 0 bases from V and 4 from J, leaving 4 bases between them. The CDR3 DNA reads TGCGCCAGCAGCTTGGGTTTTAATGAAAAACTGTTTTTT. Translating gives CASSLGFNEKLFF.

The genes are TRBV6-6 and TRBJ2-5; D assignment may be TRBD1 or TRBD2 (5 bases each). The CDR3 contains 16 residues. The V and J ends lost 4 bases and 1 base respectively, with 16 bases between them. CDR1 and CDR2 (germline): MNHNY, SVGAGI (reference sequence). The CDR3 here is CASSFSGAVSQETQYF. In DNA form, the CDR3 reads TGTGCCAGCAGTTTTTCCGGGGCTGTCTCCCAAGAGACCCAGTACTTC.

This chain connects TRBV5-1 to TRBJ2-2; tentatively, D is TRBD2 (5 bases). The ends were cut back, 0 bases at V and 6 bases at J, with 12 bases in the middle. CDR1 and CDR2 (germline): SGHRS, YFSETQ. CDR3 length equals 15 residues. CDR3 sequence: CASSLAAGTAGELFF. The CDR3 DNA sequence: TGCGCCAGCAGCTTGGCCGCGGGTACCGCCGGGGAGCTGTTTTTT.

The CDR3 region has the DNA TGCGCCAGCAGCCAAGGTTTACAAGACTTCAATCAGCCCCAGCATTTT. It specifies CASSQGLQDFNQPQHF. The chain has TRBV4-1 and TRBJ1-5; no clear D. This CDR3 spans 16 amino acids. CDR1 is MGHRA and CDR2 is YSYEKL in the germline V gene. Trimming removed 1 base from V and 3 bases from J, with 13 bases in between.

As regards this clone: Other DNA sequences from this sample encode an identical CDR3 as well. In DNA form, the CDR3 reads TGTGCCATCCGACGGGACAGCTCCTACGAGCAGTACTTC. It is translated as CAIRRDSSYEQYF. The V and J genes are TRBV10-3 and TRBJ2-7; 7 bases align to TRBD1. The CDR3 totals 13 residues. Germline trimming cut 8 bases from V and 0 bases from J; bases unmatched to any gene: 4. CDR1 is ENHRY and CDR2 is SYGVKD in the germline V gene.

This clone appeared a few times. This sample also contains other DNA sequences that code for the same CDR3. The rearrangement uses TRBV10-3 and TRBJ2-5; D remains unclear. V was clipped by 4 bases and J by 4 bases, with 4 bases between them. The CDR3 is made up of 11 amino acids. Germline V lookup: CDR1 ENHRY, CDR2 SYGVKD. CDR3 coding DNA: TGTGCCATCAGTGGAGGAGAGACCCAGTACTTC. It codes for CAISGGETQYF.

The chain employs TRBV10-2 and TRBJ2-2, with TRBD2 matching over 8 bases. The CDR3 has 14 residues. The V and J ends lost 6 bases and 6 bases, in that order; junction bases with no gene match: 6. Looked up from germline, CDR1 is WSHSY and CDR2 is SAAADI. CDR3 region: CASSPGGRAGELFF. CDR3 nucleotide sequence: TGCGCCAGCAGCCCGGGGGGGCGGGCCGGGGAGCTGTTTTTT.

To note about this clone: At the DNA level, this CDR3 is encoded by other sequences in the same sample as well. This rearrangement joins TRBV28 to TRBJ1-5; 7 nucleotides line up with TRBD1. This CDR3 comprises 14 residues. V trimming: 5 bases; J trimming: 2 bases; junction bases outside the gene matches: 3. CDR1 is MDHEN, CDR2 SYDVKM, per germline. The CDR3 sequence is CASSIGQGNQPQHF. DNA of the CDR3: TGTGCCAGCAGTATCGGACAGGGCAATCAGCCCCAGCATTTT.

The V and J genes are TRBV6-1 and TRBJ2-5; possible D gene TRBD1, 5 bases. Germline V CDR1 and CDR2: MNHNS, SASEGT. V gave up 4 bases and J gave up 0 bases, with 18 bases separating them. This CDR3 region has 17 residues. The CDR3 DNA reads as TGTGCCAGCAGTGCCCACAGGACGGCCTCGTACCAAGAGACCCAGTACTTC. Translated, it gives CASSAHRTASYQETQYF.